This record concerns one T cell receptor (beta chain) sequence. The data were taken from a study of tumour-infiltrating T cells in Burkitt lymphoma. Study overall: Productive clonality predicted overall and progression-free survival.

The CDR3 spans 14 residues. Trimming shortened V by 7 bases and J by 2 bases, and 15 bases separated the two germline ends. CDR1 LNHDA and CDR2 SQIVND come from the germline V gene (reference sequence). Data came from immunoSEQ multiplex PCR; TCRdb stores just in-frame clones and leaves some out. The table has about 13,000 clones, approximately 85% seen once. This sequence originates from a human donor with diffuse large B-cell lymphoma. The V and J genes are TRBV19 and TRBJ2-7; weak D call: TRBD1 (7 bases). Material: tumor tissue. CDR3 region: CASKARGDPYEQYF. The CDR3 nucleotides are TGTGCCAGTAAGGCCAGGGGGGACCCCTACGAGCAGTACTTC.